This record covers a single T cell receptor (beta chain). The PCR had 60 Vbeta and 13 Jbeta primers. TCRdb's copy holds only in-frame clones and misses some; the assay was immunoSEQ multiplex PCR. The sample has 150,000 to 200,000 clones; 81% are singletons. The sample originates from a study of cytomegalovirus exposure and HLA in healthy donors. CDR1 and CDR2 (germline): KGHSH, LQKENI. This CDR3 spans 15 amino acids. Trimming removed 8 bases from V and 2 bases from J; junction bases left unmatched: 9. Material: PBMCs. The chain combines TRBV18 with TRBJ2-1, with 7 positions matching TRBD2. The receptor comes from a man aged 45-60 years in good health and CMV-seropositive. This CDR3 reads CASGLTAGTYNEQFF. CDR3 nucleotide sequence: TGTGCCAGCGGGTTAACAGCGGGGACCTACAATGAGCAGTTCTTC.